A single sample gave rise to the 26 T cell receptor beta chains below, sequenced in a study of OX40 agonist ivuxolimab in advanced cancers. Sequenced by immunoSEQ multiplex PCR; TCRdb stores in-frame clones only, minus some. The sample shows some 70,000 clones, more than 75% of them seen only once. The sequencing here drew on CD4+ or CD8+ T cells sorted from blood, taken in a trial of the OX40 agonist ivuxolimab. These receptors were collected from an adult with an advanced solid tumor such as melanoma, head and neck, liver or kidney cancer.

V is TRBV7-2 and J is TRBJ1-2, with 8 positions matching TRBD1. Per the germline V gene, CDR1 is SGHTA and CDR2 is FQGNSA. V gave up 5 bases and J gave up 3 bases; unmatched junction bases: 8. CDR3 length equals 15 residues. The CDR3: CASSDPTGGYYGYTF. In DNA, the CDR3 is TGTGCCAGCAGCGACCCCACAGGGGGGTACTATGGCTACACCTTC.

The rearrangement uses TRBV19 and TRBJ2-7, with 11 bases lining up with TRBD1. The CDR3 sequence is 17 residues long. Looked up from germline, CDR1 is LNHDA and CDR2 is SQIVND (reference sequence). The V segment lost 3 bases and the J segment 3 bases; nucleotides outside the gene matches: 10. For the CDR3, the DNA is TGTGCCAGTAGTATGTCGAGGGGGGACAGGGGGAACTACGAGCAGTACTTC. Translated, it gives CASSMSRGDRGNYEQYF.

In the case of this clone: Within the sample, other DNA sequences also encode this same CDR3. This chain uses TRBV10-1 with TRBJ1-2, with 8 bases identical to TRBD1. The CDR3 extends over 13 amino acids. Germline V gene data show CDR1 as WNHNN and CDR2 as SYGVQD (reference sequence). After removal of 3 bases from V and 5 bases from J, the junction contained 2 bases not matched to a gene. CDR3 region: CASSDRTGYGYTF. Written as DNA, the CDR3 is TGCGCCAGCAGTGACCGGACAGGGTATGGCTACACCTTC.

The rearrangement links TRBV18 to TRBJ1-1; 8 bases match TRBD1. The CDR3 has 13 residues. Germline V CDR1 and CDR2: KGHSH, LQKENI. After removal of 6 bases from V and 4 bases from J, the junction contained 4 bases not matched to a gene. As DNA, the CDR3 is TGTGCCAGCTCTCCTACAGGGGGCACTGAAGCTTTCTTT. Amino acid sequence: CASSPTGGTEAFF. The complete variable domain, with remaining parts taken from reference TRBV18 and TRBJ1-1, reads NAGVMQNPRHLVRRRGQEARLRCSPMKGHSHVYWYRQLPEEGLKFMVYLQKENIIDESGMPKERFSAEFPKEGPSILRIQQVVRGDSAAYFCASSPTGGTEAFFGQGTRLTVV.

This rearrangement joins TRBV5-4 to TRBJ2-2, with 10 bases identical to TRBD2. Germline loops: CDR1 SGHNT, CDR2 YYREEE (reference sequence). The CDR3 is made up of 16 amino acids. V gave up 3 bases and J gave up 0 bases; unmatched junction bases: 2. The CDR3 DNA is TGTGCCAGCAGCTGGGGACTAGCGCCGAACACCGGGGAGCTGTTTTTT. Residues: CASSWGLAPNTGELFF.

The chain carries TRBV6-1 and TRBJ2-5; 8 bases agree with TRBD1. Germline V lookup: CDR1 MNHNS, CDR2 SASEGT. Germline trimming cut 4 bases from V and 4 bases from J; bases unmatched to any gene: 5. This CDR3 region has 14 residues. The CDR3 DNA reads TGTGCCAGCAGTGTCGGACAGGGTGGAGAGACCCAGTACTTC. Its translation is CASSVGQGGETQYF.

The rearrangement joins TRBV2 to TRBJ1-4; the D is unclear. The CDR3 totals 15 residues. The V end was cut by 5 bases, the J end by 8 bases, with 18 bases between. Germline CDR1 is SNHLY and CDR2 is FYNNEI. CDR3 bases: TGTGCCAGCAGTTCTACACTAGACACCCCAGAAAAACTGTTTTTT. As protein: CASSSTLDTPEKLFF.

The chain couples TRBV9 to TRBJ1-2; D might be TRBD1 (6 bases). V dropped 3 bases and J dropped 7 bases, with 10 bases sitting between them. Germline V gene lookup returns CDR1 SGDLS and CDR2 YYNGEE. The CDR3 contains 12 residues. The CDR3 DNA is TGTGCCAGCAGCGACAGGGATTTTGGCTACACCTTC. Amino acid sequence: CASSDRDFGYTF.

The CDR3 loop reads CASKEGQGNFNQPQHF. The CDR3 DNA reads as TGTGCCAGTAAAGAAGGACAGGGGAACTTTAATCAGCCCCAGCATTTT. The chain uses TRBV19 and TRBJ1-5, with 9 bases lining up with TRBD1. The V segment lost 7 bases and the J segment 4 bases; nucleotides outside the gene matches: 11. CDR1 and CDR2 from the germline V gene are LNHDA and SQIVND (reference sequence). The CDR3 is made up of 16 amino acids.

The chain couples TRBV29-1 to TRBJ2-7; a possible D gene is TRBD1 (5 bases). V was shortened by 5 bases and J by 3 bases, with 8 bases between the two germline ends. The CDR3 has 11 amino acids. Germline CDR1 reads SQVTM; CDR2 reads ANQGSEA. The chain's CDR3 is CSVQQDYEQYF. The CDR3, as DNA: TGCAGCGTTCAACAGGACTACGAGCAGTACTTC.

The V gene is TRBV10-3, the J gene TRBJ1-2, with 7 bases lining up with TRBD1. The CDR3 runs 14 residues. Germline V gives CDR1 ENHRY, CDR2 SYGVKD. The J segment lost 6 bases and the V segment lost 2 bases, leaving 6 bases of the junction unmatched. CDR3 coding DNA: TGTGCCATCAGTGAGGCACAGGGGCTGGATGGCTACACCTTC. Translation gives CAISEAQGLDGYTF.

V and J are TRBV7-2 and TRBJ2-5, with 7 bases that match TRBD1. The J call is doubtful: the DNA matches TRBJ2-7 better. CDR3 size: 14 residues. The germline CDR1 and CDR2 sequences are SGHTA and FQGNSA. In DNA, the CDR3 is TGTGCCAGCAGCCTAGGGGACAGACCACTCGAGCAGTACTTC. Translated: CASSLGDRPLEQYF.

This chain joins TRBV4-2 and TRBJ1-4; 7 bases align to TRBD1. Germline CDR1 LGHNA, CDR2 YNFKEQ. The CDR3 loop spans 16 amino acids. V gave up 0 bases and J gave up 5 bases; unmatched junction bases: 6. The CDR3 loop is CASSQDLTGTNEKLFF. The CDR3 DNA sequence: TGTGCCAGCAGCCAAGATCTGACAGGGACAAATGAAAAACTGTTTTTT.

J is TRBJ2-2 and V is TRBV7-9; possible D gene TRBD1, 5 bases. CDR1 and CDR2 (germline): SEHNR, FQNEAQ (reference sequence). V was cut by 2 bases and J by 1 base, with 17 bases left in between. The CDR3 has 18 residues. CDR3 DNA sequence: TGTGCCAGCAGCTTACGCTATTCGCAGGGAAAGAACACCGGGGAGCTGTTTTTT. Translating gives CASSLRYSQGKNTGELFF. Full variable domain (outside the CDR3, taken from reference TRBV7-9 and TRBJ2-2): DTGVSQNPRHKITKRGQNVTFRCDPISEHNRLYWYRQTLGQGPEFLTYFQNEAQLEKSRLLSDRFSAERPKGSFSTLEIQRTEQGDSAMYLCASSLRYSQGKNTGELFFGEGSRLTVL.

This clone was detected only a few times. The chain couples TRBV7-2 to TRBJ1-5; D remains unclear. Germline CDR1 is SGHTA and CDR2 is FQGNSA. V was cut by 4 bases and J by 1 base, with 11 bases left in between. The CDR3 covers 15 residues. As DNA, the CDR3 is TGTGCCAGCAGCTCGGCGGGTGCGAGCAATCAGCCCCAGCATTTT. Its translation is CASSSAGASNQPQHF.

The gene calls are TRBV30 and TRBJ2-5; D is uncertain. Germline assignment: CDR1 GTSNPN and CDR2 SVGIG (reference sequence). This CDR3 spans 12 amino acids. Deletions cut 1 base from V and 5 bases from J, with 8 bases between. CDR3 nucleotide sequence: TGTGCCTGGAGTGCCCGGTTGGAGACCCAGTACTTC. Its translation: CAWSARLETQYF.

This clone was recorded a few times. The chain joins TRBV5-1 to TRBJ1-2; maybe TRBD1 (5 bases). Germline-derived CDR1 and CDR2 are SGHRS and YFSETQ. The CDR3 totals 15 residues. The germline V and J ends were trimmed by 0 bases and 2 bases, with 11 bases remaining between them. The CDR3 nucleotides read TGCGCCAGCAGCTTGGATCCCGCAGGGAACTATGGCTACACCTTC. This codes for CASSLDPAGNYGYTF.

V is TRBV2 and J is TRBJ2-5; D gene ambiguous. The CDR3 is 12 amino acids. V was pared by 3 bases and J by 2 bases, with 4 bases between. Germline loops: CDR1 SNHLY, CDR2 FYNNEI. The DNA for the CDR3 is TGTGCCAGCAGTGACTGGCAAGAGACCCAGTACTTC. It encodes CASSDWQETQYF. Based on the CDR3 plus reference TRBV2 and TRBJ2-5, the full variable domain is EPEVTQTPSHQVTQMGQEVILRCVPISNHLYFYWYRQILGQKVEFLVSFYNNEISEKSEIFDDQFSVERPDGSNFTLKIRSTKLEDSAMYFCASSDWQETQYFGPGTRLLVL.

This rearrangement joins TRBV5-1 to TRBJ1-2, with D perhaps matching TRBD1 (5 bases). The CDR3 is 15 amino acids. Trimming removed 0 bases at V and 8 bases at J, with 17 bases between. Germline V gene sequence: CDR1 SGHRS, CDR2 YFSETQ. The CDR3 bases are TGCGCCAGCAGCTTGGTCCTCGGGGGTTCCGGGGGCTACACCTTC. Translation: CASSLVLGGSGGYTF.

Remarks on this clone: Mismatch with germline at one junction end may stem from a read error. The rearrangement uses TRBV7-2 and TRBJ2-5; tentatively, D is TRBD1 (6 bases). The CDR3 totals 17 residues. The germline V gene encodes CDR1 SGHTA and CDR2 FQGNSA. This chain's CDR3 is CASSYRGFDRYQEAQYF. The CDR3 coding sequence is TGTGCCAGCAGCTACAGAGGCTTCGACAGGTACCAAGAGGCCCAGTACTTC.

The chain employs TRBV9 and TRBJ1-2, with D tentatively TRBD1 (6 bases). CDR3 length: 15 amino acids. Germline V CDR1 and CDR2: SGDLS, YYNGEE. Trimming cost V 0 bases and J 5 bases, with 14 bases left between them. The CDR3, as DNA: TGTGCCAGCAGCGTAGGGGCAGGGGAAGGGTATGGCTACACCTTC. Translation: CASSVGAGEGYGYTF.

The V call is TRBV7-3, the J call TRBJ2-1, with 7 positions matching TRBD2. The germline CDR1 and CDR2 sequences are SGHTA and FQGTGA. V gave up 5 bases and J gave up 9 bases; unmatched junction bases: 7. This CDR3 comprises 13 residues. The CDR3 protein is CASSGAGVSEQFF. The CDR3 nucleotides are TGTGCCAGCAGCGGGGCGGGAGTGAGTGAGCAGTTCTTC.

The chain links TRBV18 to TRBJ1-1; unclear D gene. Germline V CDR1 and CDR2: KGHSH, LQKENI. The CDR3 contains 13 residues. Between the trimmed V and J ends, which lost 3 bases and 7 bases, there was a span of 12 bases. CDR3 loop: CASSPRQNDEAFF. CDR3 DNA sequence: TGTGCCAGCTCACCCCGGCAGAACGATGAAGCTTTCTTT.

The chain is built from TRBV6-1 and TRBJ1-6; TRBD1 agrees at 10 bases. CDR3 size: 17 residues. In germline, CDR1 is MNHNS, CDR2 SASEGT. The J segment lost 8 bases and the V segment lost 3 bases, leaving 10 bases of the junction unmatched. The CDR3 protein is CASSETTGGGSHSPLHF. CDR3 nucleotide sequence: TGTGCCAGCAGTGAGACGACAGGGGGCGGTTCCCATTCACCCCTCCACTTT.

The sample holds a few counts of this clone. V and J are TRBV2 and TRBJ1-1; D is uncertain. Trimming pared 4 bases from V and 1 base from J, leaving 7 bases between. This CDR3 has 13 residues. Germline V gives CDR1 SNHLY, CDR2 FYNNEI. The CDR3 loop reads CASSVDGNTEAFF. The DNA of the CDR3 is TGTGCCAGCAGTGTGGACGGGAACACTGAAGCTTTCTTT.

This CDR3 reads CAISESGLAGGEQYF. For the CDR3, the DNA is TGTGCCATCAGTGAGTCGGGACTAGCGGGAGGCGAGCAGTACTTC. The chain carries TRBV10-3 and TRBJ2-7, with 15 bases aligning to TRBD2. The CDR3 spans 15 residues. From germline, CDR1 is ENHRY and CDR2 SYGVKD. V shed 0 bases, J shed 6 bases, and the junction held 0 bases outside the gene matches.